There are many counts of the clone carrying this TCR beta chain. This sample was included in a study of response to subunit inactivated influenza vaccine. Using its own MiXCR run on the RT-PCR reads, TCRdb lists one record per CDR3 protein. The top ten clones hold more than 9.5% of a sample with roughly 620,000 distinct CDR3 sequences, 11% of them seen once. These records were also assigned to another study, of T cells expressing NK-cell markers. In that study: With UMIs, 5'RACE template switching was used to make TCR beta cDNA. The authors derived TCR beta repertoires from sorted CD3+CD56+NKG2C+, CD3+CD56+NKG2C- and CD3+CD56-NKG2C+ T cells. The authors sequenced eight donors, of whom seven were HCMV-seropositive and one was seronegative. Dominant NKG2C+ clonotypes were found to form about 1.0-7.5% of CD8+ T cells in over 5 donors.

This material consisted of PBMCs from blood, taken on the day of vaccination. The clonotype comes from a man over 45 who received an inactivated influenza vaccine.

As DNA, the CDR3 is TGTGCCAGCAGCCCCGGTGCCAACTATGGCTACACCTTC. It codes for CASSPGANYGYTF. V is TRBV3-1 and J is TRBJ1-2; D is undetermined. V lost 4 bases to trimming and J lost 2 bases, with 8 bases between them. The length of the CDR3 is 13 residues. CDR1 and CDR2 from the germline V gene are LGHDT and YNNKEL (reference sequence).